One and the same sample provided the 7 T cell receptor beta chains below, sequenced in a study of CD8 T cells in ankylosing spondylitis. Antigen specificity for these receptors is unknown. One entry per CDR3 protein results from TCRdb running MiXCR on the 5' RACE reads. The sample lists fewer than 450,000 distinct CDR3 sequences, roughly a sixth seen once, with over 0.9% in the top ten. Study-wide results and caveats: Within ankylosing spondylitis blood, a TCR beta motif made up of roughly eight highly homologous variants appeared to be characteristic.

The sample taken for sequencing was blood, either unsorted or a sorted T cell fraction (not recorded which). These receptors were collected from a male donor with ankylosing spondylitis.

This rearrangement joins TRBV12-3 or TRBV12-4 to TRBJ2-7; 9 bases map to TRBD2. This CDR3 spans 15 amino acids. V was pared by 7 bases and J by 2 bases, with 9 bases of the junction left unmatched. The CDR3 DNA follows: TGTGCCAGCACTTATAGCGGGAGTCCACCCTACGAGCAGTACTTC. Protein sequence: CASTYSGSPPYEQYF.

This clonotype was seen a few times. V usage is TRBV18 and J usage is TRBJ2-7; D is perhaps TRBD1 or TRBD2 (5 bases each). Germline CDR1 reads KGHSH; CDR2 reads LQKENI. This CDR3 has 16 amino acids. V gave up 3 bases and J gave up 1 base, with 16 bases separating them. The CDR3 loop reads CASSPGMTADSYEQYF. The CDR3 coding sequence is TGTGCCAGCTCACCTGGGATGACAGCGGATTCCTACGAGCAGTACTTC.

J is TRBJ2-2 and V is TRBV5-5; the match to TRBD2 covers 9 bases. V lost 5 bases to trimming and J lost 8 bases; unmatched junction nucleotides: 10. This CDR3 has 15 amino acids. Germline-derived CDR1 and CDR2 are SGHKS and YYEKEE (reference sequence). The CDR3 sequence: CASRVGTSSVGELFF. Written as DNA, the CDR3 is TGTGCCAGCAGGGTCGGGACTAGCTCGGTTGGGGAGCTGTTTTTT.

The V call is TRBV18, the J call TRBJ2-4; perhaps TRBD2 as D (6 bases). With 3 bases removed from V and 1 base from J, the gap between germline ends came to 16 bases. Germline CDR1 and CDR2: KGHSH and LQKENI. This CDR3 contains 17 residues. The CDR3 region has the DNA TGTGCCAGCTCACCGGAGCTGGGGGGTATGGCCAAAAACATTCAGTACTTC. As protein: CASSPELGGMAKNIQYF.

This clonotype was observed a few times. The chain combines TRBV7-2 with TRBJ2-1; D is possibly TRBD2 (5 bases). Germline V gene data show CDR1 as SGHTA and CDR2 as FQGNSA. Trimming left V 5 bases short and J 3 bases short, with 11 bases between. This CDR3 spans 14 amino acids. In nucleotides, the CDR3 is TGTGCCAGCAGCGCAAGGACTGTCTACAATGAGCAGTTCTTC. This sequence encodes CASSARTVYNEQFF.

In this sample, this clonotype turned up many times. The gene calls are TRBV12-3 or TRBV12-4 and TRBJ1-5; TRBD1 matches at 12 bases. The CDR3 is made up of 17 amino acids. Losses at the gene ends were 1 base for V and 7 bases for J; bases not matched to a gene: 8. For the CDR3, the DNA is TGTGCCAGCAGTTTAGAGGGGGGACAGGGGGCCCACCAGCCCCAGCATTTT. Translated, it gives CASSLEGGQGAHQPQHF.

At least ten counts were recorded for this clonotype. The chain couples TRBV27 to TRBJ2-5; 8 bases line up with TRBD2. Germline CDR1 reads MNHEY; CDR2 reads SMNVEV (reference sequence). There are 17 residues in the CDR3. V was pared by 2 bases and J by 2 bases, with 10 bases of the junction left unmatched. This CDR3 is CASSLRGLELGQETQYF. CDR3 DNA: TGTGCCAGCAGTTTAAGGGGACTAGAGTTAGGTCAAGAGACCCAGTACTTC.